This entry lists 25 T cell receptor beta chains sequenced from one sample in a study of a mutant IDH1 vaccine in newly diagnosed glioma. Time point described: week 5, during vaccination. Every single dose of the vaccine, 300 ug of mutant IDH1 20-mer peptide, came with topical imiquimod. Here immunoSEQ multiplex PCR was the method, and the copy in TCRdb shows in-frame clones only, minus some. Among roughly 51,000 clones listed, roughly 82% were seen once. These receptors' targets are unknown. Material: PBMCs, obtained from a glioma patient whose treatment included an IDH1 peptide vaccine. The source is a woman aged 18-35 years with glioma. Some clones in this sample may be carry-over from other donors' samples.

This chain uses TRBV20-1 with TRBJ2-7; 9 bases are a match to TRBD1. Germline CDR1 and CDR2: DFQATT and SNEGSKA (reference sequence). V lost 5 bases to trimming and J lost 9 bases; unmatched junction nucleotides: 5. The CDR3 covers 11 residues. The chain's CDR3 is CSAGTGQGQYF. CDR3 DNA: TGCAGTGCTGGGACAGGGCAAGGGCAGTACTTC.

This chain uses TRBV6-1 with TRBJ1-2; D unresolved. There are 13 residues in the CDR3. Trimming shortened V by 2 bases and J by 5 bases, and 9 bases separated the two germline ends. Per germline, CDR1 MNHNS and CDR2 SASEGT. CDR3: CASSEFGEYGYTF. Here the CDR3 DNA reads TGTGCCAGCAGTGAATTTGGGGAATATGGCTACACCTTC.

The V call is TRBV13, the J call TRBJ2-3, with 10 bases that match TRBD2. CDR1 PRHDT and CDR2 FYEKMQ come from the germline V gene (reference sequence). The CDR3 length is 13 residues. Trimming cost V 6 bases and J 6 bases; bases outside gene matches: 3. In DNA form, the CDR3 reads TGTGCCAGCAGTGGGGGACTAGCGGATACGCAGTATTTT. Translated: CASSGGLADTQYF.

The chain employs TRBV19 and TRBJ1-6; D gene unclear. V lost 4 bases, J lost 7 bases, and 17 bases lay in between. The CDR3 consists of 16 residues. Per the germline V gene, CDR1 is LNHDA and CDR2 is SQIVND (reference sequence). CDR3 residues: CASSKDAPYLNSPLHF. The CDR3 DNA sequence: TGTGCCAGTAGTAAGGACGCCCCGTATCTCAATTCACCCCTCCACTTT.

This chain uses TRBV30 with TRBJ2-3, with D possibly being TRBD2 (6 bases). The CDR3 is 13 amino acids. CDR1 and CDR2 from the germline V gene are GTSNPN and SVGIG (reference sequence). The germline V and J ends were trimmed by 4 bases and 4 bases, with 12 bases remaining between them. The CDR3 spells CAWTSARADTQYF. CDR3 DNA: TGTGCCTGGACTAGCGCGAGGGCAGATACGCAGTATTTT.

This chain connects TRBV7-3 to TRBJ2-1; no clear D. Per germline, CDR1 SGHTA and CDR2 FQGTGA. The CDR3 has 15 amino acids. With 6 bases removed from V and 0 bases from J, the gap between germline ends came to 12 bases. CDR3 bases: TGTGCCAGCAGATCTGCAGCGAGCTCCTACAATGAGCAGTTCTTC. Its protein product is CASRSAASSYNEQFF.

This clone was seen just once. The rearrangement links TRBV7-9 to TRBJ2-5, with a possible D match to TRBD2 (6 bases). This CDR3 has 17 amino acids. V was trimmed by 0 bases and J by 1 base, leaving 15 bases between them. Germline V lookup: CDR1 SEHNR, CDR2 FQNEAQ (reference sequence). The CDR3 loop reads CASSLAGGRSGQETQYF. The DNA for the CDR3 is TGTGCCAGCAGCTTAGCCGGGGGAAGGAGCGGCCAAGAGACCCAGTACTTC.

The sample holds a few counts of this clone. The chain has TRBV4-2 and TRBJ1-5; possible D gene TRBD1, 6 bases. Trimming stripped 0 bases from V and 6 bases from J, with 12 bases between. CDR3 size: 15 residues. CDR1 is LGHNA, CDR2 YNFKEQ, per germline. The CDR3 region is CASSQEAGGGQPQHF. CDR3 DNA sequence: TGTGCCAGCAGCCAAGAGGCGGGAGGGGGTCAGCCCCAGCATTTT.

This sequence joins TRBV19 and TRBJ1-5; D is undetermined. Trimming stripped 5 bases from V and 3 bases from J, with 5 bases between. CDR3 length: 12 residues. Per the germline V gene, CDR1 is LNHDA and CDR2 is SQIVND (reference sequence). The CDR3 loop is CASSSFNQPQHF. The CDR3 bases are TGTGCCAGTAGTTCCTTCAATCAGCCCCAGCATTTT.

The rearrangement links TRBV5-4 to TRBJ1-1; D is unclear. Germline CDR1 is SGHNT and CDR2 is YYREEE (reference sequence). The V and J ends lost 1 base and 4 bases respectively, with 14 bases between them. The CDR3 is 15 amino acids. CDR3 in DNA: TGTGCCAGCAGCTTGCTGTCAGGTACGACCACTGAAGCTTTCTTT. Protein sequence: CASSLLSGTTTEAFF. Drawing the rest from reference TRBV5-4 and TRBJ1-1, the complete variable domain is ETGVTQSPTHLIKTRGQQVTLRCSSQSGHNTVSWYQQALGQGPQFIFQYYREEENGRGNFPPRFSGLQFPNYSSELNVNALELDDSALYLCASSLLSGTTTEAFFGQGTRLTVV.

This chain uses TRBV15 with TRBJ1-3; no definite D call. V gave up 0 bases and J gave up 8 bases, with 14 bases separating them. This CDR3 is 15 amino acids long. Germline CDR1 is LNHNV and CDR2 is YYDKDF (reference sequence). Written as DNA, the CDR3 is TGTGCCACCAGCAGAGATCGAGGAGGGCCCCACACCATATATTTT. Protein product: CATSRDRGGPHTIYF.

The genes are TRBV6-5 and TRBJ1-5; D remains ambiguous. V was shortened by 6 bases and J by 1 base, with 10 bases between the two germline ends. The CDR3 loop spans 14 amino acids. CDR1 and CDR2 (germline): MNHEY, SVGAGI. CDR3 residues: CASSPWISNQPQHF. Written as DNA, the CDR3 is TGTGCCAGCAGCCCTTGGATAAGCAATCAGCCCCAGCATTTT.

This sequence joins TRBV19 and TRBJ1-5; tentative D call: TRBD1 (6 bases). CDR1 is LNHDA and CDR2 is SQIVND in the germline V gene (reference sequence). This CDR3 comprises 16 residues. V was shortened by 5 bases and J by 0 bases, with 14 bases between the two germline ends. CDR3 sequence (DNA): TGTGCCAGTAGTTGGGGTGTACAGGGTAGCAATCAGCCCCAGCATTTT. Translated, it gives CASSWGVQGSNQPQHF.

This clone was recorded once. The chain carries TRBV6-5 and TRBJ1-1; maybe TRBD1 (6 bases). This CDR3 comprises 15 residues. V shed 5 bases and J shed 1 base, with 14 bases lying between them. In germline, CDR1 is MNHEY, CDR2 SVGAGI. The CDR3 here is CASSRHGQRNTEAFF. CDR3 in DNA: TGTGCCAGCAGTCGCCACGGACAGCGGAACACTGAAGCTTTCTTT.

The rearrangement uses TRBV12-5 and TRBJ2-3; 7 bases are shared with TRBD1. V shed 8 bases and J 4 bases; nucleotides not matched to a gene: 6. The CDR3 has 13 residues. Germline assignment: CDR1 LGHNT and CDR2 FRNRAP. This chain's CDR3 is CASLTGPSDTQYF. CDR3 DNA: TGTGCTAGTCTGACAGGGCCCTCAGATACGCAGTATTTT.

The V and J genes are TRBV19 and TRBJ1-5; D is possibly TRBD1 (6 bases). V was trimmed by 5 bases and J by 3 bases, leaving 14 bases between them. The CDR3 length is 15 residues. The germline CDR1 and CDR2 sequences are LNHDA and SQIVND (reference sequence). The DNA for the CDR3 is TGTGCCAGTAGTGTTCGGTGGGGGGCCAATCAGCCCCAGCATTTT. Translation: CASSVRWGANQPQHF.

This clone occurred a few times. The CDR3: CSAGHGLAGTDTQYF. CDR3 in DNA: TGCAGCGCCGGACACGGACTAGCGGGTACAGATACGCAGTATTTT. This chain uses TRBV29-1 with TRBJ2-3; 11 bases are a match to TRBD2. The CDR3 spans 15 residues. Germline V lookup: CDR1 SQVTM, CDR2 ANQGSEA. The V segment lost 7 bases and the J segment 3 bases; nucleotides outside the gene matches: 9.

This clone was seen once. The CDR3 DNA sequence: TGTGCTAGTGGTTTGGTACAAGGGACAGTCTATGGCTACACCTTC. Protein: CASGLVQGTVYGYTF. The chain carries TRBV12-5 and TRBJ1-2; TRBD1 agrees at 7 bases. The junction had 5 bases not matched to a gene; V was cut back by 0 bases and J by 4 bases. Germline CDR1 is LGHNT and CDR2 is FRNRAP. The CDR3 length is 15 residues.

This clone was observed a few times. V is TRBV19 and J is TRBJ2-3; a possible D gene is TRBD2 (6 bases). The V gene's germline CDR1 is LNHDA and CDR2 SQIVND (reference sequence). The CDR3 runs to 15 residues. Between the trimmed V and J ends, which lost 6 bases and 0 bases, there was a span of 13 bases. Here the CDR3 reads CASSTGGTSTDTQYF. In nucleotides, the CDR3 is TGTGCCAGTAGCACCGGTGGGACTAGCACAGATACGCAGTATTTT.

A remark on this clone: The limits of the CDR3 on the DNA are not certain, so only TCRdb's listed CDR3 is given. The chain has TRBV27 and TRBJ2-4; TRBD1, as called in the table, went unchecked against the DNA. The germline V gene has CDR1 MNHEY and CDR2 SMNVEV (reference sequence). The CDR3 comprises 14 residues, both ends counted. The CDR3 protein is CASSSSTGLNIQYF.

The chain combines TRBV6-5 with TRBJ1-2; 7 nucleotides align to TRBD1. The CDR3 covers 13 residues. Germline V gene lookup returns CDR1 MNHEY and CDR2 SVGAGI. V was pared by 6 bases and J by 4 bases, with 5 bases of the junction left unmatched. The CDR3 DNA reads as TGTGCCAGCAGACGACAGGGAGGCTATGGCTACACCTTC. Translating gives CASRRQGGYGYTF.

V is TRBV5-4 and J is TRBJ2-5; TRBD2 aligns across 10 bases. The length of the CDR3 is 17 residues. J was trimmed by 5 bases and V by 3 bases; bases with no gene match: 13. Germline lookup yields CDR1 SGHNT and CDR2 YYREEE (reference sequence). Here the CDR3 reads CASSSPLAGVGSETQYF. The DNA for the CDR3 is TGTGCCAGCAGCTCACCCCTAGCGGGGGTTGGGTCGGAGACCCAGTACTTC.

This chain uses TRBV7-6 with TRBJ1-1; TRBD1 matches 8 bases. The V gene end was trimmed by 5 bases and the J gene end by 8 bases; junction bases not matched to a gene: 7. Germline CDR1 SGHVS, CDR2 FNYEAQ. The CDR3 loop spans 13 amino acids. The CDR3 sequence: CASSLRRTGEAFF. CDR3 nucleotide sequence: TGTGCCAGCAGCCTACGACGGACAGGGGAAGCTTTCTTT.

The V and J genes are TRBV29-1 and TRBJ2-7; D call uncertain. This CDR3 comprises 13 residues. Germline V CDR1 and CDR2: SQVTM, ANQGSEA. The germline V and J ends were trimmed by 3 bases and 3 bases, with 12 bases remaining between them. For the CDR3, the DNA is TGCAGCGTTGAGGGTTCGGGCAACTACGAGCAGTACTTC. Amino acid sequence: CSVEGSGNYEQYF.

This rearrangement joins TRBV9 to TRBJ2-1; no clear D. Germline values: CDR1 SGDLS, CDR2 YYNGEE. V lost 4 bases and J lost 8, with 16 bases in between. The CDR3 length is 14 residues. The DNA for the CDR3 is TGTGCCAGCAGCCTTCGACTGGGCGGCGATGAGCAGTTCTTC. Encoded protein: CASSLRLGGDEQFF.